The T cell receptor beta chain under discussion was sequenced for a study of CXCR3-negative and CXCR3-positive naive CD8 T cells. Study information: The study obtained approximately 130 million TRB reads, about 1.5 +/- 0.3 million per library.

The CDR3 sequence is 15 residues long. CDR1 is SGHAT and CDR2 is FQNNGV in the germline V gene. The TRB cDNA libraries were prepared by 5' RACE with UMI labels. Following a re-call of the 5' RACE reads, TCRdb has one entry per CDR3 protein and lacks DNA. This sample contains 30,000 to 40,000 distinct CDR3 sequences. This sequence joins TRBV11-2 and TRBJ2-2. The sample comprised memory CD8+ T cells from blood. The source is a human donor in good health. Some clones in this sample may be carry-over from other donors' samples. This CDR3 reads CASSPDYGNTGELFF.